This TCR beta chain was recovered during a study of CD8 T cells in ankylosing spondylitis. The study's findings and limits: The study looked at matched synovial fluid samples from ankylosing spondylitis patients. Disease-linked clones were reported to be significantly enriched there. Several of the motif variants were reported before in synovial fluid and blood from reactive arthritis. Ankylosing spondylitis blood appeared to carry a characteristic TCR beta motif of several highly homologous variants.

Concerning this clonotype itself: What it binds is unknown.

Scientists made TCR beta libraries using quantitative 5'-RACE with molecular barcodes. TCRdb re-derived calls from the 5' RACE reads in MiXCR, one entry per CDR3 protein. Among fewer than 200,000 distinct CDR3 sequences, 15% to 20% were seen once, and the ten largest hold around 4%. The V and J ends lost 5 bases and 2 bases, in that order; junction bases with no gene match: 4. CDR3 size: 15 residues. CDR1 is DFQATT and CDR2 is SNEGSKA in the germline V gene (reference sequence). The sequenced material came from blood, either unsorted or a sorted T cell fraction (not recorded which). This TCR derives from a male donor aged 10-30 years with ankylosing spondylitis or in good health (not recorded which). V and J are TRBV20-1 and TRBJ2-1; 12 bases match TRBD2. This CDR3 is CSALLAGGTYNEQFF. CDR3 coding DNA: TGCAGTGCTCTCCTAGCGGGGGGGACCTACAATGAGCAGTTCTTC.